This entry lists 22 T cell receptor delta chains sequenced from one sample in a study of gamma-delta chains in newborns, infants, children. TCRdb redid the clone calls on the reads with CATT. The table includes about 3,800 delta-chain clones, approximately 4.3% detected once. Sequencing was carried out using blood. The receptors come from a child who was a newborn, infant or young child, either healthy, febrile or measles-vaccinated (not recorded which).

With regard to this clone: One base away lies a much larger clone, so this may be a sequencing read error. This specimen includes other DNA sequences encoding the same CDR3. This CDR3 reads CACEKLGDPIDTDKLIF. DNA of the CDR3: TGTGCCTGCGAGAAACTGGGGGATCCCATCGACACCGATAAACTCATCTTT. J is TRDJ1 and V is TRDV2, with 10 nucleotides matching TRDD3. V trimming: 7 bases; J trimming: 0 bases; junction bases outside the gene matches: 13. Per germline, CDR1 GEAIGNYY and CDR2 EKD. There are 17 residues in the CDR3.

Of note for this clone: One base separates it from a far larger clone, so it is likely a read error. The gene calls are TRDV2 and TRDJ3; 7 bases align to TRDD3. The CDR3 consists of 17 residues. With V trimmed by 0 bases and J by 5 bases, 6 bases remained unmatched. Germline loops: CDR1 GEAIGNYY, CDR2 EKD. In DNA form, the CDR3 reads TGTGCCTGTGACACCGTTGGGGGAACCCGGGACACCCGACAGATGTTTTTC. Protein product: CACDTVGGTRDTRQMFF.

Notes on this clone: Germline is not matched at one junction end, which may reflect a read error. V is TRDV2 and J is TRDJ1, with 11 bases identical to TRDD3. This CDR3 spans 21 amino acids. Germline CDR1 is GEAIGNYY and CDR2 is EKD. The CDR3 DNA reads as TGTGCCTGCGACACCGTAACCGCCGAGGTACTGGGGGATAAGGGAGCCGATAAACTCACCTTT. The encoded protein is CACDTVTAEVLGDKGADKLTF.

This clone ranks as medium-sized. The genes are TRDV2 and TRDJ1, with 11 bases lining up with TRDD3. Germline loops: CDR1 GEAIGNYY, CDR2 EKD. Trimming took 4 bases from V and 1 from J; bases not matched to a gene: 10. The CDR3 is 17 amino acids. CDR3 protein: CACDILGDTSVTDKLIF. The CDR3 DNA reads TGTGCCTGTGATATTCTGGGGGATACATCCGTCACCGATAAACTCATCTTT.

This clone counts as medium-sized. The V gene is TRDV2, the J gene TRDJ1; 7 bases align to TRDD3. The J segment lost 3 bases and the V segment lost 1 base, leaving 4 bases of the junction unmatched. CDR1 and CDR2 (germline): GEAIGNYY, EKD. CDR3 length: 14 amino acids. The CDR3 sequence is CACDTVGGSDKLIF. The CDR3 coding sequence is TGTGCCTGTGACACGGTGGGGGGATCCGATAAACTCATCTTT.

A word on this clone: A much more abundant neighbour one base away suggests this may be a read error. The chain couples TRDV2 to TRDJ1; D may be TRDD2 or TRDD3 (7 bases each). Per the germline V gene, CDR1 is GEAIGNYY and CDR2 is EKD. The CDR3 contains 18 residues. In DNA, the CDR3 is TGTGCCTGTGACCCTTTTCCTACTGCTGGGGGTCCTCCCCCAAAACTCACCTTT. Translated: CACDPFPTAGGPPPKLTF.

Concerning this clone: Being one base from a much bigger clone, this may be a read error. The chain couples TRDV1 to TRDJ1, with D perhaps TRDD1 or TRDD3 (5 bases each). Germline V gene data show CDR1 as TSWWSYY and CDR2 as QGS. CDR3 length: 19 amino acids. CDR3 protein: CALGELRGPHSSDTDKPIF. Written as DNA, the CDR3 is TGTGCTCTTGGGGAACTAAGGGGACCCCATAGTTCAGACACCGATAAACCCATCTTT.

A note on this clone: This likely reflects a read error, since a far larger clone is one base away. This specimen includes other DNA sequences encoding the same CDR3. V and J are TRDV2 and TRDJ1, with TRDD3 matching over 8 bases. The CDR3 has 18 amino acids. V lost 0 bases to trimming and J lost 7 bases; unmatched junction nucleotides: 18. CDR1 is GEAIGNYY, CDR2 EKD, per germline. DNA for the CDR3: TGTGCCTGTGACACCGGTTCCTTGCTTGGGGATACTCGTCCTAAACTCATCTTT. Protein sequence: CACDTGSLLGDTRPKLIF.

This clone was observed a few times. This could be a read error, since a much larger clone is one nucleotide away. The same CDR3 also results from other DNA sequences found in this sample. The chain is built from TRDV2 and TRDJ1; D gene uncertain. The CDR3 runs 15 residues. Germline V CDR1 and CDR2: GEAIGNYY, EKD. CDR3: CACDSLTQRVDKLIF. Here the CDR3 DNA reads TGTGCCTGTGACAGTCTAACCCAAAGGGTCGATAAACTCATCTTC.

This clone qualifies as large. This sample includes further DNA sequences coding for the same CDR3. The chain combines TRDV2 with TRDJ1; TRDD3 agrees at 8 bases. The CDR3 length is 17 residues. Germline loops: CDR1 GEAIGNYY, CDR2 EKD. Trimming removed 2 bases from V and 1 base from J; junction bases left unmatched: 11. Written as DNA, the CDR3 is TGTGCCTGTGACAAACTGGGGGCCCTAAGGGGCACCGATAAACTCATCTTT. This sequence encodes CACDKLGALRGTDKLIF.

The table lists this clone with a few counts. A much larger clone lies one base from this, so it may be a read error. Other DNA sequences from this sample encode an identical CDR3 as well. This chain joins TRDV2 and TRDJ3, with 9 bases that match TRDD3. Germline V lookup: CDR1 GEAIGNYY, CDR2 EKD. The CDR3 sequence is 22 residues long. Losses at the gene ends were 1 base for V and 0 bases for J; bases not matched to a gene: 15. The CDR3 region has the DNA TGTGCCTGTGACACGGATCTACTGGGGGACACGCGAGGCTCCTGGGACACCCGACAGATGTTTTTC. The encoded protein is CACDTDLLGDTRGSWDTRQMFF.

In the case of this clone: This may be a read error, as it is one base from a much larger clone. Other DNA variants within this sample encode the same CDR3. The rearrangement uses TRDV2 and TRDJ1; 12 bases line up with TRDD3. From germline, CDR1 is GEAIGNYY and CDR2 EKD. The CDR3 has 18 residues. CDR3 region: CACDPVLGDTPYTDKLIF. The DNA for the CDR3 is TGCGCCTGTGACCCAGTACTGGGGGATACTCCGTACACCGATAAACTCATCTTT.

This clone came up a few times. The CDR3 bases are TGTGCCTGTGACAAACTGGGGGTCTCCGATAAACTCATCTTT. It translates to CACDKLGVSDKLIF. V usage is TRDV2 and J usage is TRDJ1, with TRDD3 matching over 8 bases. This CDR3 is 14 amino acids long. Germline loops: CDR1 GEAIGNYY, CDR2 EKD. The ends lost 2 bases at V and 3 bases at J; junction bases unmatched: 4.

The chain recombines TRDV2 with TRDJ3, with 10 bases that match TRDD3. The J segment lost 0 bases and the V segment lost 1 base, leaving 11 bases of the junction unmatched. The CDR3 has 21 amino acids. Germline assignment: CDR1 GEAIGNYY and CDR2 EKD. As DNA, the CDR3 is TGTGCCTGTGACACGGTGAATACTGGGGGATCCAGCTCCTGGGACACCCGACAGATGTTTTTC. It translates to CACDTVNTGGSSSWDTRQMFF.

This clone was detected only a few times. A far larger clone lies a single base away; this is likely a read error. The sample contains more than one DNA sequence encoding this CDR3. The chain carries TRDV2 and TRDJ1; 9 nucleotides align to TRDD3. The CDR3 consists of 14 residues. Germline V gene data show CDR1 as GEAIGNYY and CDR2 as EKD. The CDR3 DNA follows: TGTGCCTGTGATGACTGGGGGACAACCGACAAACTCATCTTT. The encoded protein is CACDDWGTTDKLIF.

This clone has a handful of counts. A far larger clone is off by one base, so a read error is likely. The chain is built from TRDV2 and TRDJ1, with 8 bases lining up with TRDD3. Germline V gene sequence: CDR1 GEAIGNYY, CDR2 EKD. The CDR3 runs 18 residues. J lost 3 bases, V lost 4 bases, and 18 bases had no gene match. The CDR3 reads CACEPLTGGPRTADKLIF. CDR3 bases: TGTGCCTGTGAACCCCTTACTGGGGGGCCTAGGACTGCCGATAAACTCATCTTT.

Notes on this clone: This may come from a read error, since a much larger clone is one base off. The V gene is TRDV2, the J gene TRDJ2; 9 nucleotides match TRDD3. The length of the CDR3 is 13 residues. The germline V gene has CDR1 GEAIGNYY and CDR2 EKD. DNA for the CDR3: TGTGCCTGTGACTACTGGGGGACAGCACGACTCTTCTTT. Translation gives CACDYWGTARLFF.

With respect to this clone: A much larger clone lies one base from this, so it may be a read error. The same CDR3 arises from other DNA sequences in this sample as well. The genes are TRDV2 and TRDJ1; TRDD3 matches 13 bases. The CDR3 sequence is 23 residues long. Germline CDR1 reads GEAIGNYY; CDR2 reads EKD. The CDR3 nucleotides are TGTGCCTGTGACACCCTGGCCCCGTCGGTTATACTGGGGGATACGGGGTACACCGATAAACTCATCTTC. This codes for CACDTLAPSVILGDTGYTDKLIF.

In the case of this clone: A read error is possible here, since a much larger clone lies one base away. This sample includes further DNA sequences coding for the same CDR3. The chain employs TRDV2 and TRDJ1; a possible D gene is TRDD3 (6 bases). Germline values: CDR1 GEAIGNYY, CDR2 EKD. V was shortened by 3 bases and J by 1 base, with 14 bases between the two germline ends. CDR3 length: 15 amino acids. The CDR3 nucleotides read TGTGCCTGTGACCCACTGGGAGATTTCACCGATAAACTCATCTTT. Protein product: CACDPLGDFTDKLIF.

This clone was found a few times. Given a much more abundant clone one base away, this may be a read error. The sample carries other DNA sequences with the same CDR3. The chain has TRDV2 and TRDJ1, with TRDD3 matching 9 bases. Per germline, CDR1 GEAIGNYY and CDR2 EKD. This CDR3 contains 21 residues. With 3 bases clipped from V and 0 bases from J, the junction kept 22 bases outside the gene matches. The CDR3 DNA reads TGTGCCTGTGACGCGATTACTGGGGGACAGTCCCTCTCCTTGTACACCGATAAACTCATCTTT. As protein: CACDAITGGQSLSLYTDKLIF.

Regarding this clone: The TCRdb record carries a much larger clone's protein, which differs from this DNA's translation at residue 10; a read error is the likely cause, and the protein listed here is the DNA translation. This sequence joins TRDV2 and TRDJ1; 12 bases fit TRDD3. This CDR3 is built from 15 residues. The V and J ends lost 3 bases and 5 bases, in that order; junction bases with no gene match: 6. From germline, CDR1 is GEAIGNYY and CDR2 EKD. CDR3 coding DNA: TGTGCCTGTGACGACCTGGGGGATACGCGTGATAAACTCATCTTT. Translating it yields CACDDLGDTRDKLIF.

With respect to this clone: A clone one base away is much larger, so this may be a read error. The chain employs TRDV2 and TRDJ3; 9 bases are a match to TRDD3. V dropped 3 bases and J dropped 0; count of bases not matched to a gene: 8. The CDR3 extends over 19 amino acids. Germline V gene sequence: CDR1 GEAIGNYY, CDR2 EKD. The DNA for the CDR3 is TGTGCCTGTGACTACGGGGGATACACGGACTCCTGGGACACCCGACAGATGTTTTTC. It translates to CACDYGGYTDSWDTRQMFF.